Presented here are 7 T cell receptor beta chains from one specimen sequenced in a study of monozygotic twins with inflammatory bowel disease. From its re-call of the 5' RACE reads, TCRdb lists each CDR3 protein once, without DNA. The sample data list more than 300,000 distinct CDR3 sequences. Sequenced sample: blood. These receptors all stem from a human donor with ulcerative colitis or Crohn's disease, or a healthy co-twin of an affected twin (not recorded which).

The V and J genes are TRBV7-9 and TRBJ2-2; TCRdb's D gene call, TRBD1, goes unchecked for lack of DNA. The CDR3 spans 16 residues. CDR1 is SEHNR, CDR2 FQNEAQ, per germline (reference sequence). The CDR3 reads CASRGSWGPNTGELFF.

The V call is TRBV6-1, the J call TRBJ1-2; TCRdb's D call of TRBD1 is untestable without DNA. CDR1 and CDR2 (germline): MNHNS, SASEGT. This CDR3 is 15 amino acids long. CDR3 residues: CASSETGWTNYGYTF.

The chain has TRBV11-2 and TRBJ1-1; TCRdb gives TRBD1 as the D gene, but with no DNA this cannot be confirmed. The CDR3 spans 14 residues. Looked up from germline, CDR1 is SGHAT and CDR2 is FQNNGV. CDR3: CASSSFLGGTEAFF.

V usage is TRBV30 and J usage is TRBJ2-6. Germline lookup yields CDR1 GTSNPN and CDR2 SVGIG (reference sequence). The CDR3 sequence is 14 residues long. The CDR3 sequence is CAWSLGSGANVLTF. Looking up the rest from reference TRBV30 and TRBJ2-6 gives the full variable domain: SQTIHQWPATLVQPVGSPLSLECTVEGTSNPNLYWYRQAAGRGLQLLFYSVGIGQISSEVPQNLSASRPQDRQFILSSKKLLLSDSGFYLCAWSLGSGANVLTFGAGSRLTVL.

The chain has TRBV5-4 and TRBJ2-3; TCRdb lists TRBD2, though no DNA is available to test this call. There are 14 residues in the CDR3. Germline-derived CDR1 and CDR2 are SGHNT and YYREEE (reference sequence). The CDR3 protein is CASRLERGTDTQYF.

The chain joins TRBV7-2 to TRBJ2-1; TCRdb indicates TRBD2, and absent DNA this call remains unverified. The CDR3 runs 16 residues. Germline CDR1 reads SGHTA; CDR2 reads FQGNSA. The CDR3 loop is CASSLGGGGAQAEQFF.

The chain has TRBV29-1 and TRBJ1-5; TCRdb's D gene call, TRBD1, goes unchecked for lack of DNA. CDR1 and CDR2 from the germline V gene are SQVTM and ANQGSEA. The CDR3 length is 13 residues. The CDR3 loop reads CSVGTARHQPQHF. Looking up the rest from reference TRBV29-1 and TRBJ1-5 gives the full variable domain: SAVISQKPSRDICQRGTSLTIQCQVDSQVTMMFWYRQQPGQSLTLIATANQGSEATYESGFVIDKFPISRPNLTFSTLTVSNMSPEDSSIYLCSVGTARHQPQHFGDGTRLSIL.